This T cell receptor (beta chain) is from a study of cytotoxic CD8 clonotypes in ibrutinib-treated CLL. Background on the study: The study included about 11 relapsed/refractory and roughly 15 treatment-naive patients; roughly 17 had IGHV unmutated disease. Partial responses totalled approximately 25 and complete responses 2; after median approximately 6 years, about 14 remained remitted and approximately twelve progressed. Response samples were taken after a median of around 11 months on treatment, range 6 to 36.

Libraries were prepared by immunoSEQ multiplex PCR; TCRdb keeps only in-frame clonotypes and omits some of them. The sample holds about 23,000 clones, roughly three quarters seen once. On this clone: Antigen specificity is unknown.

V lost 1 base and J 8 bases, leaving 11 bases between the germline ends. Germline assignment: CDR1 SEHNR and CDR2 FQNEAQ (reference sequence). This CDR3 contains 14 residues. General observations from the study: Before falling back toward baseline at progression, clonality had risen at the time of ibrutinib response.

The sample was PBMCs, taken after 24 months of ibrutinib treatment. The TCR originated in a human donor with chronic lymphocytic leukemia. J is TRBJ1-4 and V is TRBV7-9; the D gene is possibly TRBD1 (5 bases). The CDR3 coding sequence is TGTGCCAGCAGCTTAGATGGAGGGGAGGAAAAACTGTTTTTT. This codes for CASSLDGGEEKLFF.